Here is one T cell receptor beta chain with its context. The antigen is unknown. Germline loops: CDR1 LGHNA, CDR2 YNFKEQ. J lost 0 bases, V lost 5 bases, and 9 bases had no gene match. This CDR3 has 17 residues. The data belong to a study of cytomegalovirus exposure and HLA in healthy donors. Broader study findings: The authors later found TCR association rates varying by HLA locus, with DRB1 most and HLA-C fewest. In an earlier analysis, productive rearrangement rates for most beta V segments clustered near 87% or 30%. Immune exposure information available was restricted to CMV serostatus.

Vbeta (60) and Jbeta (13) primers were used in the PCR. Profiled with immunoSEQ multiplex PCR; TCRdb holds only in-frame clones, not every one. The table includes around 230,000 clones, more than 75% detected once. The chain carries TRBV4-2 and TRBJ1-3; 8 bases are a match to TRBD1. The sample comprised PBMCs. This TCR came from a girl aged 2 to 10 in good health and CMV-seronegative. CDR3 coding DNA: TGTGCCAGCAGCTTAAGGACAGGGCAAAGCTCTGGAAACACCATATATTTT. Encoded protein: CASSLRTGQSSGNTIYF.